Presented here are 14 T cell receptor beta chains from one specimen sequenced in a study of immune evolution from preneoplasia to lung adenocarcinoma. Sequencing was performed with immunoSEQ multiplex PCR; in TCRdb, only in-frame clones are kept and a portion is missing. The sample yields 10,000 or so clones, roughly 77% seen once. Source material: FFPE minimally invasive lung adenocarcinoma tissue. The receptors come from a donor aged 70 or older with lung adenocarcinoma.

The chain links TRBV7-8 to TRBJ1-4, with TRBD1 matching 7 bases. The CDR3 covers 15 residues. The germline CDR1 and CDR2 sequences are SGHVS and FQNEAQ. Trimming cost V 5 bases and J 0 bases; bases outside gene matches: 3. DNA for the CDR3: TGTGCCAGCAGCCGGGACAGAACAACTAATGAAAAACTGTTTTTT. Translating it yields CASSRDRTTNEKLFF.

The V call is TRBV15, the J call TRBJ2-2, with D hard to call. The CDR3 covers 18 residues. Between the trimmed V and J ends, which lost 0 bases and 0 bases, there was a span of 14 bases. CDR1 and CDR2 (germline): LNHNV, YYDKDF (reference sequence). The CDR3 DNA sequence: TGTGCCACCAGCAGAGAAGGACCCGAGGCCCCGAACACCGGGGAGCTGTTTTTT. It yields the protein CATSREGPEAPNTGELFF. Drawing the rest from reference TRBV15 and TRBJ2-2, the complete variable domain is DAMVIQNPRYQVTQFGKPVTLSCSQTLNHNVMYWYQQKSSQAPKLLFHYYDKDFNNEADTPDNFQSRRPNTSFCFLDIRSPGLGDTAMYLCATSREGPEAPNTGELFFGEGSRLTVL.

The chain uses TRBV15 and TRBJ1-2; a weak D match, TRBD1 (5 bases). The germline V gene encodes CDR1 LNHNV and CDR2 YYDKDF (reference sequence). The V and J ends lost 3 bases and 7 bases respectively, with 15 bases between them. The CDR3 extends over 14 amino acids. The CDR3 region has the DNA TGTGCCACCAGCAGTCGAGGGGCGGCGGGTGGCTACACCTTC. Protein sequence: CATSSRGAAGGYTF.

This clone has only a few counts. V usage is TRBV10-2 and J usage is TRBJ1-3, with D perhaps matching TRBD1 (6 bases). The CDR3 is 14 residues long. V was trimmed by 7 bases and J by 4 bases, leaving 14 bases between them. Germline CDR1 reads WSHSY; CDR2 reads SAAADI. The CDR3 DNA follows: TGCGCCAGCAAAGAAGGGGGAGACGGAAACACCATATATTTT. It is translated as CASKEGGDGNTIYF.

This CDR3 reads CASSLAPFYEQYF. CDR3 nucleotide sequence: TGCGCCAGCAGCTTGGCCCCTTTCTACGAGCAGTACTTC. The chain has TRBV5-1 and TRBJ2-7; D not resolved. The V and J ends lost 0 bases and 3 bases respectively, with 7 bases between them. There are 13 residues in the CDR3. Germline CDR1 reads SGHRS; CDR2 reads YFSETQ.

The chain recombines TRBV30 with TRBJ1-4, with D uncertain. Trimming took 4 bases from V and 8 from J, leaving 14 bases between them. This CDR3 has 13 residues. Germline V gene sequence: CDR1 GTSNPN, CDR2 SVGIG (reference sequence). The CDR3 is CAWTGLAREKLFF. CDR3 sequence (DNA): TGTGCCTGGACCGGCCTTGCACGAGAAAAACTGTTTTTT.

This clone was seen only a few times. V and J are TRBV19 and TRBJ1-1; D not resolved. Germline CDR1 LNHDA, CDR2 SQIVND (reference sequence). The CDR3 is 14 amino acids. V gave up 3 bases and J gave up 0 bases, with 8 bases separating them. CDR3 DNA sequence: TGTGCCAGTAGTATTGAGGGAGTGAACACTGAAGCTTTCTTT. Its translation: CASSIEGVNTEAFF.

The CDR3 loop is CASSGTGEGWAEAFF. The CDR3 DNA reads TGCGCCAGCAGCGGGACAGGGGAGGGTTGGGCTGAAGCTTTCTTT. This chain joins TRBV5-1 and TRBJ1-1, with 10 bases identical to TRBD1. Germline V gene lookup returns CDR1 SGHRS and CDR2 YFSETQ. V shed 4 bases and J 6 bases; nucleotides not matched to a gene: 9. The CDR3 is made up of 15 amino acids.

The CDR3 coding sequence is TGTGCCAGTAGTCCGCGACCGGGGGGGTCGGGGACCCAGTACTTC. Protein product: CASSPRPGGSGTQYF. The chain is built from TRBV19 and TRBJ2-5; 8 bases match TRBD2. Trimming at V came to 5 bases and at J to 7 bases, leaving 12 bases not matched to a gene. This CDR3 is built from 15 residues. Germline lookup yields CDR1 LNHDA and CDR2 SQIVND (reference sequence).

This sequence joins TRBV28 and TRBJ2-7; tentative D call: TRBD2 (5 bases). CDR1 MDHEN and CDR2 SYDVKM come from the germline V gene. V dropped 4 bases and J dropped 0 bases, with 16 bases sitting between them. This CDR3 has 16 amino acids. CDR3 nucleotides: TGTGCCAGCAGTTCCTTTGGTGGGAGTAGCTCCTACGAGCAGTACTTC. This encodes CASSSFGGSSSYEQYF.

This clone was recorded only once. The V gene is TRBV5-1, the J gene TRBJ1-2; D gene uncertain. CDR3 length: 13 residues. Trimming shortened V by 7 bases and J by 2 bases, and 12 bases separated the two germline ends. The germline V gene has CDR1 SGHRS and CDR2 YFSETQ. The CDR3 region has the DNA TGCGCCAGCTTCGAAAACGGGAACTATGGCTACACCTTC. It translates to CASFENGNYGYTF.

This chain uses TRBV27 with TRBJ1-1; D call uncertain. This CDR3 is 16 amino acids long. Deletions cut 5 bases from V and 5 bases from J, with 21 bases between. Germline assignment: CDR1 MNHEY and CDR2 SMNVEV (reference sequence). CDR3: CASSPVEDRPRTEAFF. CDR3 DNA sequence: TGTGCCAGCAGTCCGGTGGAGGACCGACCGAGAACTGAAGCTTTCTTT.

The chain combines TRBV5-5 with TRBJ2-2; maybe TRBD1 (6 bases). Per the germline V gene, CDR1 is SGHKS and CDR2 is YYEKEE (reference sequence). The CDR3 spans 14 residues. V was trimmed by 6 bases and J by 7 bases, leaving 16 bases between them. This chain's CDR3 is CASTTQTGGGELFF. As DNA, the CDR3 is TGTGCCAGCACCACTCAGACAGGCGGCGGGGAGCTGTTTTTT.

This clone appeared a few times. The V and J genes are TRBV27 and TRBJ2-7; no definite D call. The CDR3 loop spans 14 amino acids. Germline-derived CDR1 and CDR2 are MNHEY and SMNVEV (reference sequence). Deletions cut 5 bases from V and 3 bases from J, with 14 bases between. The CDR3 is CASSPPQDRYEQYF. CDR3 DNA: TGTGCCAGCAGTCCCCCCCAGGACCGCTACGAGCAGTACTTC.